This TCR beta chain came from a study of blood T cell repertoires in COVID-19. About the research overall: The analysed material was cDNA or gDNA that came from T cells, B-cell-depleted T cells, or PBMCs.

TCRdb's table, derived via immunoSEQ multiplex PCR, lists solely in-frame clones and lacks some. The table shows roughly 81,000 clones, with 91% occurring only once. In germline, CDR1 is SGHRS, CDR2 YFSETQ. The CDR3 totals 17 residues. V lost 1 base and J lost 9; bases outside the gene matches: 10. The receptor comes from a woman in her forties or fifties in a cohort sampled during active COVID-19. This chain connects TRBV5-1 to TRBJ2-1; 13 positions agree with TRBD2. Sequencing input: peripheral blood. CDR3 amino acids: CASSLTSGGARIREQFF. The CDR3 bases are TGCGCCAGCAGCTTGACTAGCGGGGGGGCCCGAATACGTGAGCAGTTCTTC.